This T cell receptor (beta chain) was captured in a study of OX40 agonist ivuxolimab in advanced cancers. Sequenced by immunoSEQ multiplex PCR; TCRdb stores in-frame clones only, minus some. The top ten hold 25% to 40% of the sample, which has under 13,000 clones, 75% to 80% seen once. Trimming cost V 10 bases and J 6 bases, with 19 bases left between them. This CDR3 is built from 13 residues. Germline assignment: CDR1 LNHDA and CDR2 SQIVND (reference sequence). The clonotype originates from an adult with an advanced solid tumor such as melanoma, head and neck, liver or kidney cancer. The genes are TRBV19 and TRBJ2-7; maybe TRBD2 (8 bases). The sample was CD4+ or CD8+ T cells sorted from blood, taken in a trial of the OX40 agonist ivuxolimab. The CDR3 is CATTGGGWAEQYF. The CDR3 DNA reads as TGTGCCACTACGGGAGGGGGCTGGGCCGAGCAGTACTTC.